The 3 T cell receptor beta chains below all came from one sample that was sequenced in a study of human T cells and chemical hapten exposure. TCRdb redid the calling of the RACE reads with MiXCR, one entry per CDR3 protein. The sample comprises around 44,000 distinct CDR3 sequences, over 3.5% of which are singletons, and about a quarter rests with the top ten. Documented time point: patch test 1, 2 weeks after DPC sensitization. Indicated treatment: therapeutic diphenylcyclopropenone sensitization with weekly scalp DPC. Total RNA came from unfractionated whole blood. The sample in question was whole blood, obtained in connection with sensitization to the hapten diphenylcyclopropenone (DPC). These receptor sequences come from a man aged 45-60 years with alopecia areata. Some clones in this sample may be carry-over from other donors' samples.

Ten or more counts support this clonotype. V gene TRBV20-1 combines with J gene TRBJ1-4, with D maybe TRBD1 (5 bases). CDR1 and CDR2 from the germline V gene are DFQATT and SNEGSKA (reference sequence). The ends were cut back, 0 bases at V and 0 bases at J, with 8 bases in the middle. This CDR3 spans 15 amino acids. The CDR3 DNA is TGCAGTGCTAGAGATGGGGGGTCAACTAATGAAAAACTGTTTTTT. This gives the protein CSARDGGSTNEKLFF.

The CDR3, as DNA: TGTGCCAGCAGCTTAGAGGGGGGCTACGAGCAGTACTTC. As protein: CASSLEGGYEQYF. The chain employs TRBV7-3 and TRBJ2-7; D tentatively reads TRBD1 or TRBD2 (6 bases each). This CDR3 comprises 13 residues. CDR1 and CDR2 (germline): SGHTA, FQGTGA. V was cut by 2 bases and J by 3 bases, with 8 bases left in between.

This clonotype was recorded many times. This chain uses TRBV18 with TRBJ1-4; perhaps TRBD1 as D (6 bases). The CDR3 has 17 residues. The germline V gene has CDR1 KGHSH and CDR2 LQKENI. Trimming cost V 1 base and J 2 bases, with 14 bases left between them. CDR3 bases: TGTGCCAGCTCACCACGCGGGGGCCCTTCCACTAATGAAAAACTGTTTTTT. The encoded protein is CASSPRGGPSTNEKLFF.